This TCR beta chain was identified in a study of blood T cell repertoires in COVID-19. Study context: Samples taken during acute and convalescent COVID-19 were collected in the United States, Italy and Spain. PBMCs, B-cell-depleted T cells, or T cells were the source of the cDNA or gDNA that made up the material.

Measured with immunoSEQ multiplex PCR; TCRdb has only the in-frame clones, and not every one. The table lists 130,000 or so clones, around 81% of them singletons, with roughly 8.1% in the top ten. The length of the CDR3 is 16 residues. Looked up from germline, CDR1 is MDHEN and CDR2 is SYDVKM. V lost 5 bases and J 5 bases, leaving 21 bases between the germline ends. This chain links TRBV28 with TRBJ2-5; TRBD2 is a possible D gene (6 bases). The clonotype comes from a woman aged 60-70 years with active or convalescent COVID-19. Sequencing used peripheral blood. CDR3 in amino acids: CASSPQLAGLGETQYF. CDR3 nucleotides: TGTGCCAGCAGTCCGCAACTAGCTGGGCTGGGGGAGACCCAGTACTTC.